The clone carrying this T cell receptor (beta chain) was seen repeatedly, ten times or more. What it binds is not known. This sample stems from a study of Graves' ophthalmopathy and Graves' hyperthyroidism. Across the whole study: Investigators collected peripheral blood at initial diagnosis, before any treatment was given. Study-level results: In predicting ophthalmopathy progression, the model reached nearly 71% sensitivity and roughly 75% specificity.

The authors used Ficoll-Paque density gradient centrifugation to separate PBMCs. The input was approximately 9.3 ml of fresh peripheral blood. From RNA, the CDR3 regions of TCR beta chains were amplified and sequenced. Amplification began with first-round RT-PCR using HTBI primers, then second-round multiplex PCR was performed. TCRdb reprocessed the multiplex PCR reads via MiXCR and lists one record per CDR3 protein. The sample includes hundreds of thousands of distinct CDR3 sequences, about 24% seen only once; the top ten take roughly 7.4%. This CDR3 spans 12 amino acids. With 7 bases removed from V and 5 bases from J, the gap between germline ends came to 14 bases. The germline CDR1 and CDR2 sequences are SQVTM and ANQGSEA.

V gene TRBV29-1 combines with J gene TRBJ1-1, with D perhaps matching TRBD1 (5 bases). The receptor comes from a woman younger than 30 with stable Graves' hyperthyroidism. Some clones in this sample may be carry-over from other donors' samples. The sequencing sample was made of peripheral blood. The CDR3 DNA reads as TGCAGCGCTGGGACGGTTGGGACTGAAGCTTTCTTT. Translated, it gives CSAGTVGTEAFF.